This T cell receptor (beta chain) came from a study of CD8 T cells in ankylosing spondylitis (TCRdb year 2017). Concerning the study at large: To find TCR variants linked to disease, the study profiled T cell receptor beta repertoires in ankylosing spondylitis patients and healthy donors. The full study cohort comprised 20 to 30 ankylosing spondylitis patients and 85 to 120 healthy donors. Peripheral blood was sampled, and synovial fluid was additionally collected from ankylosing spondylitis patients. What the research found in general, with its limitations: The disease-linked clones showed a CD8+ phenotype and occurred at relatively low frequencies in peripheral blood. Blood from ankylosing spondylitis patients appeared to be characterized by a TCR beta motif composed of eight highly homologous amino acid variants. Some motif variants had previously been reported in the synovial fluid and blood of reactive arthritis patients, which suggests shared mechanisms of disease initiation. The disease-linked clones were reported to be significantly enriched in matched synovial fluid samples from ankylosing spondylitis patients.

Deletion took 2 bases off V and 6 bases off J, with a span of 8 bases between the germline ends. Taken from the germline V gene, the CDR1 and CDR2 loops are MDHEN and SYDVKM. Taken from cysteine to phenylalanine, the CDR3 has 12 residues. Just the 36-base CDR3 DNA is kept, in frame starting at base 1. This clonotype was recorded many times. No antigen is known for it. No much larger clone is present one base from it, and per-base qualities are unavailable. Sequenced on an Illumina HiSeq 2500. TCR beta libraries were prepared by quantitative 5'-RACE with molecular barcodes. In the source study's methods: Disease-linked TCR variants were identified with a new computational method built on a probabilistic model of VDJ rearrangement. The public reads were reanalyzed by TCRdb: fastp trimming at Q25, MiXCR alignment, in-frame beta chains only. Rows merge per CDR3 protein into single entries with the most common DNA and genes. These V and J calls rely on TCRdb rather than the paper's analysis. This sample gives roughly 490,000 distinct CDR3 sequences in total; 5.3% of them show up just once. Of the sample, roughly 3.5% is held by the ten largest clones.

The sequenced material came from blood, either unsorted or a sorted T cell fraction (not recorded which). This receptor was taken from a male donor with ankylosing spondylitis. This receptor chain uses TRBV28 and TRBJ2-7; no D gene can be assigned with confidence. The encoded CDR3 is CASSLGPGEQYF. The nucleotides read TGTGCCAGCAGTTTAGGGCCCGGCGAGCAGTACTTC. The variable domain in full, with residues beyond the CDR3 obtained from the reference TRBV28 and TRBJ2-7 genes, is DVKVTQSSRYLVKRTGEKVFLECVQDMDHENMFWYRQDPGLGLRLIYFSYDVKMKEKGDIPEGYSVSREKKERFSLILESASTNQTSMYLCASSLGPGEQYFGPGTRLTVT.